A selection of T cell receptor beta chains follows, all from one sample in a study of OX40 agonist ivuxolimab in advanced cancers. Repertoires were generated with immunoSEQ multiplex PCR, while TCRdb's copy carries only in-frame clones and drops some. The top ten clones hold less than 5% of a sample with over 60,000 clones, 75% to 90% of them seen once. This sample comprised CD4+ or CD8+ T cells sorted from blood, obtained in a trial of the OX40 agonist ivuxolimab. The receptors come from an adult with an advanced solid tumor such as melanoma, head and neck, liver or kidney cancer. The CDR3 runs from the conserved cysteine through the conserved F or W. D genes are given only for firm matches. Clone sizes are given selectively: once, few, many, or a class where the clone is expanded.

D	size	V	J	CDR3	DNA
-	-	TRBV6-1	TRBJ1-6	CASTSYNSPLHF	TGTGCCAGCACGTCCTATAATTCACCCCTCCACTTT
-	-	TRBV5-6	TRBJ2-7	CASSRLGRDEQYF	TGTGCCAGCAGCCGACTAGGGCGGGACGAGCAGTACTTC
-	-	TRBV7-2	TRBJ2-1	CASSLAIGGGEQFF	TGTGCCAGCAGCTTAGCGATTGGGGGAGGAGAGCAGTTCTTC
-	-	TRBV5-5	TRBJ1-5	CASSLGSGRGNQPQHF	TGTGCCAGCAGCTTGGGTTCGGGCAGGGGAAATCAGCCCCAGCATTTT
-	-	TRBV5-1	TRBJ2-5	CASSLGTPWGETQYF	TGCGCCAGCAGCTTGGGGACTCCCTGGGGGGAGACCCAGTACTTC
TRBD1	-	TRBV7-2	TRBJ2-3	CASSLGGTGGSSTDTQYF	TGTGCCAGCAGCTTAGGTGGGACAGGGGGATCTAGCACAGATACGCAGTATTTT
-	-	TRBV7-9	TRBJ1-5	CASSQINSNQPQHF	TGTGCCAGCAGCCAAATTAATAGCAATCAGCCCCAGCATTTT
-	-	TRBV6-5	TRBJ1-2	CASSYSWRSYGYTF	TGTGCCAGCAGTTACTCGTGGCGGAGCTATGGCTACACCTTC
-	-	TRBV9	TRBJ2-3	CASSPTGQSTDTQYF	TGTGCCAGCAGCCCTACAGGGCAAAGCACAGATACGCAGTATTTT
TRBD1	-	TRBV5-4	TRBJ2-1	CASSLDRGIYNEQFF	TGTGCCAGCAGCTTGGACAGGGGGATATACAATGAGCAGTTCTTC
-	-	TRBV12-5	TRBJ1-2	CASSNNYGYTF	TGTGCTAGTTCTAATAACTATGGCTACACCTTC
-	-	TRBV5-1	TRBJ1-6	CASSLASLGDTPLHF	TGCGCCAGCAGCTTGGCCTCTCTCGGGGACACACCCCTCCACTTT
-	-	TRBV30	TRBJ1-1	CAWSDRRGGTEAFF	TGTGCCTGGAGTGATAGGCGGGGGGGCACTGAAGCTTTCTTT
TRBD1	-	TRBV7-2	TRBJ2-7	CASTLMGTGAYEQYF	TGTGCCAGCACCTTAATGGGGACAGGGGCCTACGAGCAGTACTTC
-	few	TRBV5-1	TRBJ1-5	CASSPRPQHF	TGCGCCAGCAGCCCAAGGCCCCAGCATTTT
-	-	TRBV4-1	TRBJ2-7	CASSRTGATSSYEQYF	TGCGCCAGCAGCAGAACAGGGGCGACTAGCTCCTACGAGCAGTACTTC
-	-	TRBV4-2	TRBJ2-3	CASRQVRSADTQYF	TGTGCCAGCAGGCAAGTTCGAAGTGCAGATACGCAGTATTTT
-	-	TRBV11-2	TRBJ2-7	CASSPGQLSSYEQYF	TGTGCCAGCAGCCCTGGACAGTTGAGCTCCTACGAGCAGTACTTC
-	-	TRBV27	TRBJ1-1	CASSLSGYRYTEAFF	TGTGCCAGCAGTTTAAGCGGTTACAGGTACACTGAAGCTTTCTTT
-	-	TRBV4-3	TRBJ1-5	CASSQDLVQPQHF	TGCGCCAGCAGCCAAGATCTGGTTCAGCCCCAGCATTTT
-	-	TRBV12-5	TRBJ2-2	CASGNSPGTGELFF	TGTGCTAGTGGTAATAGTCCGGGCACCGGGGAGCTGTTTTTT
-	few	TRBV28	TRBJ1-4	CASTLSPRATNEKLFF	TGTGCCAGCACCCTTTCTCCCCGAGCAACTAATGAAAAACTGTTTTTT
-	-	TRBV6-5	TRBJ1-3	CASSIRDNTIYF	TGTGCCAGTTCCATTAGGGACAACACCATATATTTT
-	-	TRBV30	TRBJ1-1	CAWIPGWTEAFF	TGTGCCTGGATTCCGGGTTGGACTGAAGCTTTCTTT
-	once	TRBV30	TRBJ2-7	CAWSHREYPSEEQYF	TGTGCCTGGAGTCACCGCGAATACCCCTCGGAGGAGCAGTACTTC
-	few	TRBV6-1	TRBJ1-5	CASSEVYGEEQPQHF	TGTGCCAGCAGTGAAGTATATGGAGAGGAACAGCCCCAGCATTTT
-	-	TRBV6-5	TRBJ2-1	CASSRHRAEQFF	TGTGCCAGCAGTCGTCACCGGGCCGAGCAGTTCTTC
TRBD1	-	TRBV5-1	TRBJ1-1	CASSAGQMNTEAFF	TGCGCCAGCAGCGCGGGACAGATGAACACTGAAGCTTTCTTT
-	-	TRBV5-4	TRBJ2-7	CASSRYRYEQYF	TGTGCCAGCAGTCGATACAGGTACGAGCAGTACTTC
-	-	TRBV9	TRBJ2-2	CASSVEVRGTGELFF	TGTGCCAGCAGCGTAGAGGTCAGGGGAACCGGGGAGCTGTTTTTT
-	-	TRBV28	TRBJ2-6	CASFRAQSPSGANVLTF	TGTGCCAGTTTCAGGGCCCAGTCTCCATCTGGGGCCAACGTCCTGACTTTC
-	-	TRBV30	TRBJ2-3	CAWSPLGDPSTDTQYF	TGTGCCTGGAGCCCTCTGGGGGACCCGAGCACAGATACGCAGTATTTT
-	-	TRBV30	TRBJ1-6	CAWSVGESPLHF	TGTGCCTGGAGTGTAGGGGAATCACCCCTCCACTTT
-	once	TRBV30	TRBJ1-3	CAWNRVSGNTIYF	TGTGCCTGGAATCGGGTCTCTGGAAACACCATATATTTT
-	few	TRBV30	TRBJ1-2	CAWTVGGGSNYGYTF	TGTGCCTGGACCGTAGGGGGGGGTTCTAACTATGGCTACACCTTC
-	medium-sized	TRBV7-9	TRBJ1-1	CASSSSSRGTEAFF	TGTGCCAGCAGCTCCTCCTCCCGGGGCACTGAAGCTTTCTTT
-	-	TRBV4-1	TRBJ1-1	CASSQGGIGTEAFF	TGCGCCAGCAGCCAAGGAGGTATCGGCACTGAAGCTTTCTTT
TRBD2	-	TRBV7-9	TRBJ2-7	CASSSPGLAGFSYEQYF	TGTGCCAGCAGCTCGCCGGGACTAGCGGGTTTCTCCTACGAGCAGTACTTC
TRBD1	once	TRBV27	TRBJ1-2	CASRRIYQGGGYTF	TGTGCCAGCAGGCGAATCTACCAGGGGGGGGGCTACACCTTC
TRBD2	-	TRBV2	TRBJ2-3	CASVGGLATDTQYF	TGTGCCAGCGTGGGGGGACTAGCTACAGATACGCAGTATTTT
TRBD1	few	TRBV19	TRBJ2-2	CASSGQGARNTGELFF	TGTGCCAGTAGTGGACAGGGGGCAAGGAACACCGGGGAGCTGTTTTTT
TRBD2	-	TRBV10-3	TRBJ2-1	CAIASGKYNEQFF	TGTGCCATCGCTAGCGGAAAATACAATGAGCAGTTCTTC
-	-	TRBV6-1	TRBJ1-2	CASSEGGRDGYTF	TGTGCCAGCAGTGAAGGGGGCAGAGATGGCTACACCTTC
TRBD2	-	TRBV14	TRBJ2-2	CASSQASGVNTGELFF	TGTGCCAGCAGCCAAGCTAGCGGGGTGAACACCGGGGAGCTGTTTTTT
-	-	TRBV25-1	TRBJ2-1	CASSEPPGPGNEQFF	TGTGCCAGCAGTGAGCCACCGGGACCGGGGAATGAGCAGTTCTTC
-	-	TRBV5-6	TRBJ1-1	CASRLTGVNTEAFF	TGTGCCAGCAGACTGACGGGAGTGAACACTGAAGCTTTCTTT
-	-	TRBV29-1	TRBJ1-1	CSVEDRVWTEAFF	TGCAGCGTTGAAGATAGGGTGTGGACTGAAGCTTTCTTT
TRBD2	-	TRBV28	TRBJ2-3	CASSPGGRTRTDTQYF	TGTGCCAGCAGTCCTGGCGGGAGGACCCGAACAGATACGCAGTATTTT
-	-	TRBV7-3	TRBJ2-2	CASSPHTGLDTGELFF	TGTGCCAGCAGCCCCCATACGGGCCTGGACACCGGGGAGCTGTTTTTT